The rows below give T cell receptor beta chains drawn from one sample of a study of OX40 agonist ivuxolimab in advanced cancers. The repertoire was sequenced with immunoSEQ multiplex PCR; TCRdb's copy has only in-frame clones and lacks some. The top ten hold 2% of the sample, which has some 81,000 clones, 80% to 90% seen once. The material sequenced was CD4+ or CD8+ T cells sorted from blood, taken in a trial of the OX40 agonist ivuxolimab. These TCRs come from an adult with an advanced solid tumor such as melanoma, head and neck, liver or kidney cancer. CDR3s include the opening cysteine and the closing phenylalanine or tryptophan. A D gene is named only where the DNA matches it firmly. Size tells how often a clone was seen (once, few, many) or the class of an expanded clone, and some rows leave it out.

d_gene	j_gene	v_gene	abundance	CDR3aa	CDR3nt
.	TRBJ2-6	TRBV9	.	CASSVEGPGANVLTF	TGTGCCAGCAGCGTAGAAGGTCCTGGGGCCAACGTCCTGACTTTC
TRBD2	TRBJ2-5	TRBV30	.	CAGRPSGGPLETQYF	TGTGCCGGAAGACCCTCGGGGGGGCCTTTGGAGACCCAGTACTTC
.	TRBJ1-4	TRBV7-2	.	CASTRIGSTNEKLFF	TGTGCCAGCACCCGGATTGGTTCAACTAATGAAAAACTGTTTTTT
TRBD1	TRBJ1-2	TRBV7-3	.	CASSTGQDRSYTF	TGTGCCAGCAGCACGGGACAGGACAGGAGCTACACCTTC
.	TRBJ1-5	TRBV4-3	.	CASSPYWDVSNQPQHF	TGCGCCAGCAGCCCATACTGGGACGTTAGCAATCAGCCCCAGCATTTT
.	TRBJ1-6	TRBV5-4	.	CASSLSAGPSPLHF	TGTGCCAGCAGCTTGAGTGCAGGACCATCACCCCTCCACTTT
.	TRBJ1-4	TRBV10-3	.	CAISEGRLPATNEKLFF	TGTGCCATCAGTGAGGGGAGACTCCCTGCAACTAATGAAAAACTGTTTTTT
.	TRBJ1-6	TRBV6-5	.	CASSYREGSNSPLHF	TGTGCCAGCAGTTACCGGGAGGGTTCTAATTCACCCCTCCACTTT
.	TRBJ1-6	TRBV30	few	CACRDRDNSPLHF	TGTGCCTGCAGGGACCGGGATAATTCACCCCTCCACTTT
TRBD2	TRBJ2-1	TRBV11-2	.	CASSQTSGGNNEQFF	TGTGCCAGCAGCCAGACTAGCGGGGGCAACAATGAGCAGTTCTTC
.	TRBJ1-5	TRBV7-6	.	CASSLGTTNQPQHF	TGTGCCAGCAGCCTAGGGACTACCAATCAGCCCCAGCATTTT
.	TRBJ2-1	TRBV19	.	CASGVYNEQFF	TGTGCCAGTGGAGTATACAATGAGCAGTTCTTC
.	TRBJ1-5	TRBV14	.	CASSQTHKGRNQPQHF	TGTGCCAGCAGCCAAACACATAAGGGGCGCAATCAGCCCCAGCATTTT
.	TRBJ1-2	TRBV7-8	.	CASSLVEDSGARGYTF	TGTGCCAGCAGCTTAGTCGAAGATTCGGGGGCTCGGGGCTACACCTTC
.	TRBJ1-2	TRBV7-9	.	CASSGAGWEAGYTF	TGTGCCAGCAGCGGGGCGGGGTGGGAGGCGGGCTACACCTTC
.	TRBJ1-1	TRBV15	.	CATSRDRGGGTEAFF	TGTGCCACCAGCAGAGATCGGGGCGGGGGCACTGAAGCTTTCTTT
TRBD1	TRBJ2-7	TRBV30	.	CAWSVSGGPYEQYF	TGTGCCTGGAGTGTATCAGGGGGACCCTACGAGCAGTACTTC
TRBD1	TRBJ1-3	TRBV19	.	CASSTGQNSGNTIYF	TGTGCCAGTAGCACGGGACAGAACTCTGGAAACACCATATATTTT
.	TRBJ2-7	TRBV11-3	.	CASSWNSMSEQYF	TGTGCCAGCAGTTGGAACAGTATGAGCGAGCAGTACTTC
.	TRBJ2-5	TRBV7-3	.	CASSLTGRRNQETQYF	TGTGCCAGCAGCTTAACGGGTAGGAGAAACCAAGAGACCCAGTACTTC
.	TRBJ1-2	TRBV7-3	.	CASSLTSNYGYTF	TGTGCCAGCAGCTTGACCTCTAACTATGGCTACACCTTC
TRBD1	TRBJ1-1	TRBV5-8	.	CASRGLTGEAFF	TGTGCCAGCAGGGGATTGACAGGGGAAGCTTTCTTT
TRBD2	TRBJ2-3	TRBV11-1	.	CASSSLAGAETDTQYF	TGTGCCAGCAGCTCCCTAGCGGGGGCCGAGACAGATACGCAGTATTTT
.	TRBJ1-2	TRBV28	.	CASSPAGGHMGYTF	TGTGCCAGCTCCCCCGCGGGCGGACATATGGGCTACACCTTC
TRBD1	TRBJ1-1	TRBV19	.	CASTKQGVRATEAFF	TGTGCCAGTACTAAACAGGGGGTAAGAGCCACTGAAGCTTTCTTT
.	TRBJ1-2	TRBV6-4	.	CASSDSGGIYTF	TGTGCCAGCAGTGACTCCGGCGGAATCTACACCTTC
.	TRBJ1-1	TRBV30	.	CAWTIGEGTEAFF	TGTGCCTGGACGATTGGAGAGGGCACTGAAGCTTTCTTT
.	TRBJ2-4	TRBV5-6	.	CASSWRTSAAKNIQYF	TGTGCCAGCAGCTGGCGGACTTCCGCGGCCAAAAACATTCAGTACTTC
.	TRBJ2-2	TRBV28	.	CASNPPPGGELFF	TGTGCCAGCAACCCTCCACCCGGCGGGGAGCTGTTTTTT
.	TRBJ1-1	TRBV28	once	CASSRWGTPEYAFF	TGTGCCAGCAGTCGCTGGGGGACACCCGAATATGCTTTCTTT
.	TRBJ1-1	TRBV6-6	.	CASSAGGPDTEAFF	TGTGCCAGCAGTGCAGGTGGGCCCGACACTGAAGCTTTCTTT
TRBD1	TRBJ2-3	TRBV6-1	.	CASSADRGPTDTQYF	TGTGCCAGCAGCGCCGACAGGGGCCCCACAGATACGCAGTATTTT
.	TRBJ2-1	TRBV5-1	.	CASSFAGQPYNEQFF	TGCGCCAGCAGCTTTGCAGGACAGCCGTACAATGAGCAGTTCTTC
.	TRBJ2-7	TRBV5-1	.	CASSPLGPRYEQYF	TGCGCCAGCAGCCCTCTGGGGCCGCGCTACGAGCAGTACTTC
.	TRBJ1-3	TRBV28	.	CASRGDSSGNTIYF	TGTGCCAGCAGGGGAGACAGCTCTGGAAACACCATATATTTT
.	TRBJ1-6	TRBV11-2	.	CASSFGGSISPLHF	TGTGCCAGCAGCTTCGGGGGGTCTATTTCACCCCTCCACTTT
TRBD1	TRBJ1-2	TRBV2	once	CASSADRGLRGYTF	TGTGCCAGCAGTGCTGACAGGGGGTTAAGAGGCTACACCTTC
TRBD2	TRBJ2-3	TRBV28	.	CASSLSSGGTDTQYF	TGTGCCAGCAGTTTATCTAGCGGGGGCACAGATACGCAGTATTTT
.	TRBJ1-3	TRBV28	.	CASTFDRSRGNTIYF	TGTGCCAGCACCTTCGACAGGTCTCGTGGAAACACCATATATTTT
.	TRBJ1-5	TRBV2	.	CASSVEDFSNQPQHF	TGTGCCAGCAGTGTGGAGGATTTTAGCAATCAGCCCCAGCATTTT
.	TRBJ1-1	TRBV10-1	.	CASSINRRAEAFF	TGCGCCAGCAGTATAAACAGGAGGGCTGAAGCTTTCTTT
.	TRBJ1-2	TRBV2	.	CASWTSLNYGYTF	TGTGCCAGCTGGACGTCCCTTAACTATGGCTACACCTTC
.	TRBJ1-6	TRBV7-3	.	CASSLAWVRDKNSPLHF	TGTGCCAGCAGCTTGGCGTGGGTTCGGGACAAGAATTCACCCCTCCACTTT
.	TRBJ2-1	TRBV2	.	CASSDASSEFF	TGTGCCAGCAGTGATGCTAGCTCAGAGTTCTTC
TRBD1	TRBJ2-2	TRBV4-1	.	CASSQLSGTGSTGELFF	TGCGCCAGCAGCCAGCTCTCCGGGACAGGGTCCACCGGGGAGCTGTTTTTT
.	TRBJ2-7	TRBV5-1	once	CASSLGHGYEQYF	TGCGCCAGCAGCTTGGGGCACGGATACGAGCAGTACTTC
.	TRBJ1-1	TRBV5-1	.	CASRTTVSNTEAFF	TGCGCCAGCAGAACGACAGTTTCGAACACTGAAGCTTTCTTT